The 19 T cell receptor beta chains listed next were all sequenced from one sample in a study of blood T cell repertoires in COVID-19. Clones were read by immunoSEQ multiplex PCR, and TCRdb kept only the in-frame ones, dropping some. The sample has about 23,000 clones; 80% to 95% are singletons. Sequenced material: peripheral blood. These receptors came from a human donor in a cohort sampled during active COVID-19.

The genes are TRBV5-1 and TRBJ2-5; D might be TRBD1 (6 bases). The germline V gene has CDR1 SGHRS and CDR2 YFSETQ. V gave up 0 bases and J gave up 7 bases, with 10 bases separating them. This CDR3 has 13 amino acids. The CDR3 sequence: CASSLALGGTQYF. The CDR3 bases are TGCGCCAGCAGCTTGGCTCTAGGGGGGACCCAGTACTTC.

The V call is TRBV11-2, the J call TRBJ2-5; no clear D. The CDR3 consists of 17 residues. Germline-derived CDR1 and CDR2 are SGHAT and FQNNGV. V was cut by 6 bases and J by 4 bases, with 24 bases left in between. CDR3 amino acids: CASRPLFHRLNPETQYF. DNA for the CDR3: TGTGCCAGCAGGCCACTTTTCCATCGTCTCAACCCAGAGACCCAGTACTTC. Using reference TRBV11-2 and TRBJ2-5 for the parts outside the CDR3, the full variable domain is EAGVAQSPRYKIIEKRQSVAFWCNPISGHATLYWYQQILGQGPKLLIQFQNNGVVDDSQLPKDRFSAERLKGVDSTLKIQPAKLEDSAVYLCASRPLFHRLNPETQYFGPGTRLLVL.

The rearrangement joins TRBV19 to TRBJ2-5; D unresolved. Per the germline V gene, CDR1 is LNHDA and CDR2 is SQIVND (reference sequence). Trimming removed 2 bases from V and 1 base from J, with 5 bases in between. This CDR3 comprises 13 residues. The CDR3 DNA sequence: TGTGCCAGTAGTATAAGACTCCAAGAGACCCAGTACTTC. This gives the protein CASSIRLQETQYF.

The chain is built from TRBV30 and TRBJ2-2, with 9 bases aligning to TRBD1. V trimming: 5 bases; J trimming: 5 bases; junction bases outside the gene matches: 9. Germline values: CDR1 GTSNPN, CDR2 SVGIG (reference sequence). CDR3 length equals 15 residues. CDR3 loop: CAWLSGQGVTGELFF. CDR3 bases: TGTGCCTGGCTATCGGGACAGGGTGTAACCGGGGAGCTGTTTTTT.

The rearrangement links TRBV5-5 to TRBJ1-4, with TRBD1 matching 8 bases. The length of the CDR3 is 17 residues. The V gene end was trimmed by 4 bases and the J gene end by 4 bases; junction bases not matched to a gene: 12. Germline CDR1 reads SGHKS; CDR2 reads YYEKEE (reference sequence). The CDR3: CASSRVSDRVVNEKLFF. The CDR3, as DNA: TGTGCCAGCAGCCGCGTGTCGGACAGGGTGGTTAATGAAAAACTGTTTTTT.

The chain combines TRBV5-1 with TRBJ2-7, with a tentative D call TRBD2 (6 bases). CDR1 is SGHRS, CDR2 YFSETQ, per germline. V was cut by 2 bases and J by 2 bases, with 35 bases left in between. This CDR3 has 22 amino acids. In DNA, the CDR3 is TGCGCCAGCAGCTTCCCTCGCCTGGACTATCCTAGGCAGGGCAGGGTCACCTACGAGCAGTACTTC. Amino acid sequence: CASSFPRLDYPRQGRVTYEQYF.

Notes on this clone: This CDR3 is also generated by other DNA sequences in the sample. The chain is built from TRBV10-3 and TRBJ2-7, with TRBD1 matching over 8 bases. This CDR3 spans 15 amino acids. J was trimmed by 0 bases and V by 4 bases; bases with no gene match: 5. The germline V gene has CDR1 ENHRY and CDR2 SYGVKD. CDR3 in amino acids: CAISGGQGASYEQYF. CDR3 in DNA: TGTGCCATCAGTGGTGGACAGGGAGCCTCCTACGAGCAGTACTTC.

This sequence joins TRBV2 and TRBJ2-1; D is unclear. V was trimmed by 4 bases and J by 5 bases, leaving 6 bases between them. The CDR3 covers 12 residues. The germline gives CDR1 SNHLY, CDR2 FYNNEI. The CDR3 DNA sequence: TGTGCCAGCAGTGCTATGGACAATGAGCAGTTCTTC. Its translation: CASSAMDNEQFF.

This chain connects TRBV19 to TRBJ2-7; 8 bases line up with TRBD2. CDR1 is LNHDA, CDR2 SQIVND, per germline (reference sequence). After removal of 3 bases from V and 7 bases from J, the junction contained 11 bases not matched to a gene. The CDR3 loop spans 15 amino acids. The CDR3 protein is CASSIGSGAAGEQYF. CDR3 coding DNA: TGTGCCAGTAGTATTGGTAGCGGGGCCGCGGGAGAGCAGTACTTC.

This chain links TRBV3-1 (or the pseudogene TRBV3-2) with TRBJ2-2, with D possibly matching TRBD2 (5 bases). Per germline, CDR1 LGHDT and CDR2 YNNKEL (reference sequence). Trimming removed 3 bases at V and 3 bases at J, with 11 bases between. There are 15 residues in the CDR3. CDR3 sequence: CASSQAGVDTGELFF. CDR3 bases: TGTGCCAGCAGCCAGGCCGGGGTAGACACCGGGGAGCTGTTTTTT.

This chain links TRBV10-3 with TRBJ2-3, with 14 bases that match TRBD2. Losses at the gene ends were 0 bases for V and 2 bases for J; bases not matched to a gene: 7. Germline-derived CDR1 and CDR2 are ENHRY and SYGVKD. CDR3 length equals 19 residues. The CDR3, as DNA: TGTGCCATCAGTGAGTCGGATGAGGGACTAGCGGGGGCCACAGATACGCAGTATTTT. Its protein product is CAISESDEGLAGATDTQYF.

V usage is TRBV5-4 and J usage is TRBJ1-4; possible D gene TRBD1, 6 bases. This CDR3 contains 14 residues. V lost 0 bases and J lost 5, with 8 bases in between. Looked up from germline, CDR1 is SGHNT and CDR2 is YYREEE (reference sequence). The CDR3: CASSLGGRNEKLFF. CDR3 coding DNA: TGTGCCAGCAGCTTGGGGGGGCGAAATGAAAAACTGTTTTTT.

This chain links TRBV11-2 with TRBJ2-1; TRBD2 might be the D (6 bases). Germline CDR1 SGHAT, CDR2 FQNNGV. V was cut by 0 bases and J by 8 bases, with 8 bases left in between. The CDR3 runs 13 residues. The DNA of the CDR3 is TGTGCCAGCAGCTTAGATTGGGGGGATGAGCAGTTCTTC. Translating it yields CASSLDWGDEQFF.

The chain employs TRBV19 and TRBJ1-2; unclear D gene. CDR1 and CDR2 from the germline V gene are LNHDA and SQIVND (reference sequence). Trimming took 4 bases from V and 8 from J, leaving 11 bases between them. The CDR3 is 12 amino acids. The DNA of the CDR3 is TGTGCCAGTAGTACACGGCAGGCCGGCTACACCTTC. This sequence encodes CASSTRQAGYTF.

This rearrangement joins TRBV4-1 to TRBJ2-5; weak D call: TRBD2 (5 bases). Germline-derived CDR1 and CDR2 are MGHRA and YSYEKL. V was cut by 1 base and J by 1 base, with 19 bases left in between. The CDR3 consists of 18 residues. CDR3 sequence: CASSQVGAPGGLQETQYF. CDR3 nucleotide sequence: TGCGCCAGCAGCCAAGTCGGCGCCCCCGGCGGACTCCAAGAGACCCAGTACTTC.

This clone turned up a few times. The DNA for the CDR3 is TGTGCCAGCTCGCTCGGAGGCACAGATACGCAGTATTTT. It yields the protein CASSLGGTDTQYF. The chain employs TRBV18 and TRBJ2-3; D ambiguous. The V end lost 6 bases, the J end lost 1 base, and 8 bases lay between the germline ends. This CDR3 is built from 13 residues. CDR1 is KGHSH and CDR2 is LQKENI in the germline V gene.

This clone has just one count. The V gene is TRBV6-2 or TRBV6-3, the J gene TRBJ1-1, with a tentative D call TRBD1 (6 bases). V lost 6 bases and J lost 0, with 14 bases in between. The germline gives CDR1 MNHEY, CDR2 SVGEGT. This CDR3 comprises 15 residues. The CDR3 is CASSRDNRMNTEAFF. CDR3 bases: TGTGCCAGCAGCCGGGACAACCGCATGAACACTGAAGCTTTCTTT.

The rearrangement links TRBV29-1 to TRBJ1-4, with D possibly being TRBD1 (5 bases). The germline V and J ends were trimmed by 6 bases and 8 bases, with 34 bases remaining between them. This CDR3 region has 19 residues. CDR1 and CDR2 (germline): SQVTM, ANQGSEA. CDR3 residues: CSVPRGGFDLSAFGEKLFF. Here the CDR3 DNA reads TGCAGCGTCCCGAGGGGAGGTTTCGATCTAAGCGCGTTTGGGGAAAAACTGTTTTTT.

The genes are TRBV7-2 and TRBJ2-2, with no clear D. The germline V gene encodes CDR1 SGHTA and CDR2 FQGNSA. Trimming left V 2 bases short and J 6 bases short, with 10 bases between. There are 14 residues in the CDR3. The CDR3 DNA sequence: TGTGCCAGCAGCTTAATTTCGAGTTCCGGGGAGCTGTTTTTT. It is translated as CASSLISSSGELFF. Filled out from reference TRBV7-2 and TRBJ2-2, the complete variable domain reads GAGVSQSPSNKVTEKGKDVELRCDPISGHTALYWYRQSLGQGLEFLIYFQGNSAPDKSGLPSDRFSAERTGGSVSTLTIQRTQQEDSAVYLCASSLISSSGELFFGEGSRLTVL.